A single sample is the source of the 8 T cell receptor beta chains below, sequenced in a study of T cell clones after liver transplantation. TCRdb's copy holds only in-frame clones and misses some; the assay was immunoSEQ multiplex PCR. The repertoire holds more than 95,000 clones, with approximately 90% as singletons. Sequencing was performed on CD4+ T cells from blood, taken 12 months after liver transplant. The receptors stem from a human patient who received a liver transplant. T cells may partly derive from the graft donor.

The chain employs TRBV7-8 and TRBJ2-2; D not certain. Trimming took off 2 bases at V and 4 bases at J, with 11 bases between the two ends. CDR3 length: 15 residues. Germline CDR1 and CDR2: SGHVS and FQNEAQ. In DNA, the CDR3 is TGTGCCAGCAGCTTATCAAATTCGGCCACCGGGGAGCTGTTTTTT. Protein: CASSLSNSATGELFF.

V usage is TRBV27 and J usage is TRBJ2-1, with 10 bases lining up with TRBD1. Germline V gene sequence: CDR1 MNHEY, CDR2 SMNVEV (reference sequence). V lost 2 bases, J lost 9 bases, and 10 bases stayed unmatched. The CDR3 has 16 amino acids. Here the CDR3 DNA reads TGTGCCAGCAGTTTAGCAACCGGGACAGGGGTGGGTGAGCAGTTCTTC. It translates to CASSLATGTGVGEQFF.

The chain combines TRBV6-1 with TRBJ2-1, with D perhaps matching TRBD2 (7 bases). V lost 4 bases and J 8 bases, leaving 12 bases between the germline ends. From germline, CDR1 is MNHNS and CDR2 SASEGT. This CDR3 is built from 13 residues. The CDR3 DNA follows: TGTGCCAGCAGTGTCGCCGGGGGGCATGAGCAGTTCTTC. This encodes CASSVAGGHEQFF.

The chain joins TRBV27 to TRBJ1-1; the match to TRBD1 covers 8 bases. V was clipped by 5 bases and J by 4 bases; unmatched bases: 15. CDR1 is MNHEY and CDR2 is SMNVEV in the germline V gene (reference sequence). The CDR3 length is 17 residues. Here the CDR3 reads CASSAGSGTGWGTEAFF. CDR3 sequence (DNA): TGTGCCAGCAGTGCCGGTTCCGGGACAGGTTGGGGCACTGAAGCTTTCTTT.

The gene calls are TRBV7-9 and TRBJ2-3; 7 positions match TRBD2. The CDR3 runs to 15 residues. CDR1 and CDR2 from the germline V gene are SEHNR and FQNEAQ (reference sequence). J gave up 4 bases and V 1 base, and 5 bases lay outside the gene matches. CDR3 residues: CASSLGGSAADTQYF. Written as DNA, the CDR3 is TGTGCCAGCAGCTTAGGCGGGAGTGCCGCAGATACGCAGTATTTT.

The rearrangement links TRBV6-5 to TRBJ2-7; D perhaps matches TRBD2 (6 bases). CDR1 is MNHEY, CDR2 SVGAGI, per germline. Trimming took 0 bases from V and 4 from J, leaving 16 bases between them. The CDR3 has 16 residues. CDR3 region: CASSYSRFGGVYEQYF. CDR3 nucleotide sequence: TGTGCCAGCAGTTACTCGAGATTCGGCGGGGTATACGAGCAGTACTTC.

The chain links TRBV11-3 to TRBJ1-2; D may be TRBD1 (6 bases). V lost 1 base and J lost 4, with 19 bases in between. Germline V gene sequence: CDR1 SGHNT, CDR2 YENEEA. This CDR3 has 17 residues. The CDR3 is CASSLGQGPTSIYGYTF. DNA for the CDR3: TGTGCCAGCAGCTTAGGTCAGGGGCCCACTTCTATCTATGGCTACACCTTC.

The chain carries TRBV6-1 and TRBJ2-7, with TRBD1 identical over 7 bases. The CDR3 has 15 amino acids. CDR1 MNHNS and CDR2 SASEGT come from the germline V gene. The V gene end was trimmed by 2 bases and the J gene end by 5 bases; junction bases not matched to a gene: 9. CDR3 amino acids: CASSELGGNAHEQYF. CDR3 nucleotide sequence: TGTGCCAGCAGTGAACTAGGGGGCAATGCCCACGAGCAGTACTTC.